This T cell receptor (beta chain) was recovered during a study of Graves' ophthalmopathy and Graves' hyperthyroidism. Whole-study context: Stable hyperthyroidism meant no progression to ophthalmopathy within 18 months of follow-up. Study-wide findings and caveats: Detected in blood as well were most expanded thyroid clonotypes with frequency above 0.001. Ophthalmopathy versus stable hyperthyroidism: 13-signature model gave under 90% sensitivity, 81.08% specificity.

To note about this clonotype: Its antigen is not identified.

For repertoire sequencing, the TCR beta CDR3 regions were amplified from RNA transcripts. HTBI primers served in a first-round RT-PCR, which a second-round multiplex PCR followed. MiXCR, applied by TCRdb to the multiplex PCR reads, yields one record per CDR3 protein. This sample has 900,000 to 1,200,000 distinct CDR3 sequences, with about two fifths found just once. The authors enrolled newly diagnosed hyperthyroidism patients aged 18 to 65 with under 2 months' duration. The CDR3 is 12 residues long. Trimming took 5 bases from V and 7 from J, leaving 12 bases between them. The V gene's germline CDR1 is SGHVS and CDR2 FQNEAQ.

The sequenced material came from peripheral blood or thyroid tissue (not recorded which). This TCR was sampled from an adult man with Graves' hyperthyroidism. The chain has TRBV7-8 and TRBJ2-7; D gene uncertain. As DNA, the CDR3 is TGTGCCAGCAGCCAAGCCGGTCTGGAGCAGTACTTC. As protein: CASSQAGLEQYF.